This T cell receptor beta chain was captured in a study of beta chain features in type 1 diabetes. For the study at large: Age and gender were similar between patients and healthy donors, as were cell yields. Across the samples, roughly 99 million sorted cells were examined in total.

Trimming stripped 4 bases from V and 8 bases from J, with 21 bases between. CDR1 is SGDLS, CDR2 YYNGEE, per germline. CDR3 length equals 15 residues. A CD45RO/CCR7/CD25/CD127/CD95/CD27 panel sorted naive, central memory, regulatory and stem cell-like memory CD4+ cells. Purity above 95% was achieved in all sorted populations. This clone was seen more than once but under ten times. TCRB transcripts that were expressed got sequenced, as all of the isolated RNA had been reverse transcribed. The table came from immunoSEQ multiplex PCR; TCRdb's copy has only in-frame clones and leaves some out. The table lists 150,000 or so clones, just over 9% of them singletons.

Material for sequencing was central memory CD4+ T cells from blood. This TCR came from a man aged 18 to 35 in good health. The chain recombines TRBV9 with TRBJ1-2; D perhaps matches TRBD1 (6 bases). The CDR3 sequence: CASSSGLGALEGYTF. The DNA for the CDR3 is TGTGCCAGCAGCTCCGGGTTGGGGGCCCTTGAGGGCTACACCTTC.